The clone carrying this T cell receptor (beta chain) was observed a few times. Method: immunoSEQ multiplex PCR; TCRdb's copy keeps in-frame clones and lacks some. Of fewer than 50,000 clones listed, 79% were seen once; the top ten hold roughly 25%. The sample originates from a study of blood T cell repertoires in COVID-19. The CDR3 sequence is 14 residues long. Germline CDR1 and CDR2: SGHRS and YFSETQ. V dropped 2 bases and J dropped 4 bases, with 12 bases sitting between them. V usage is TRBV5-1 and J usage is TRBJ1-1; D unresolved. This clonotype was obtained from a man aged 65 to 79 with acute or convalescent COVID-19. Sample: peripheral blood. The CDR3 loop is CASSFSGEGTEAFF. DNA of the CDR3: TGCGCCAGCAGCTTCTCCGGGGAAGGCACTGAAGCTTTCTTT.